Listed here are 21 T cell receptor beta chains from one sample, sequenced in a study of blood T cell repertoires in COVID-19. Using immunoSEQ multiplex PCR, the repertoire was profiled, and TCRdb retains in-frame clones only, with some absent. The sample shows some 370,000 clones, around 87% of them seen only once. Sequenced sample: peripheral blood. These receptors were obtained from a woman in her twenties or thirties with COVID-19, enrolled during active disease.

This sequence joins TRBV18 and TRBJ2-7; 8 bases fit TRBD1. The CDR3 is 13 amino acids. With V trimmed by 3 bases and J by 8 bases, 6 bases remained unmatched. Per germline, CDR1 KGHSH and CDR2 LQKENI. The CDR3 loop reads CASSPTPGGQQYF. The DNA of the CDR3 is TGTGCCAGCTCACCGACCCCAGGGGGCCAGCAGTACTTC.

The chain carries TRBV24-1 and TRBJ1-1; a weak D match, TRBD1 (5 bases). The CDR3 spans 13 residues. Per the germline V gene, CDR1 is KGHDR and CDR2 is SFDVKD. The ends were cut back, 6 bases at V and 5 bases at J, with 12 bases in the middle. Here the CDR3 reads CATSPGGGTEAFF. CDR3 DNA: TGTGCCACCAGTCCCGGGGGGGGAACTGAAGCTTTCTTT.

As concerns this clone: Mismatch with germline at one junction end may stem from a read error. This CDR3 is also generated by other DNA sequences in the sample. The rearrangement uses TRBV12-3 or TRBV12-4 and TRBJ1-1; D remains unclear. The CDR3 spans 13 residues. The CDR3 DNA reads TGTGCCAGCAGCTTAGGCGGAGGGACTGAAGCTTTCTTT. This codes for CASSLGGGTEAFF.

The chain has TRBV3-1 (or the pseudogene TRBV3-2) and TRBJ1-5; TRBD1 is a possible D gene (5 bases). Germline CDR1 and CDR2: LGHDT and YNNKEL (reference sequence). This CDR3 contains 16 residues. Trimming removed 1 base from V and 1 base from J, with 11 bases in between. CDR3 loop: CASSQGGGFSNQPQHF. CDR3 nucleotides: TGTGCCAGCAGCCAAGGGGGCGGATTCAGCAATCAGCCCCAGCATTTT.

CDR3 DNA sequence: TGCGCCAGCAGCCAAGGTCCGGGTGGCGGGACAGATACGCAGTATTTT. Amino acid sequence: CASSQGPGGGTDTQYF. The chain carries TRBV4-1 and TRBJ2-3; D is possibly TRBD2 (5 bases). V lost 1 base to trimming and J lost 3 bases, with 14 bases between them. The CDR3 spans 16 residues. Germline lookup yields CDR1 MGHRA and CDR2 YSYEKL.

The V call is TRBV9, the J call TRBJ1-2; the match to TRBD1 covers 7 bases. V was pared by 4 bases and J by 1 base, with 4 bases of the junction left unmatched. Germline assignment: CDR1 SGDLS and CDR2 YYNGEE. This CDR3 has 14 residues. The CDR3 reads CASSKQGINYGYTF. The CDR3 bases are TGTGCCAGCAGCAAACAGGGGATTAACTATGGCTACACCTTC.

V and J are TRBV13 and TRBJ1-3; D call uncertain. Germline assignment: CDR1 PRHDT and CDR2 FYEKMQ (reference sequence). This CDR3 has 13 residues. Between the trimmed V and J ends, which lost 5 bases and 2 bases, there was a span of 7 bases. The CDR3 sequence is CASSHLTGNTIYF. In nucleotides, the CDR3 is TGTGCCAGCAGCCACTTGACTGGAAACACCATATATTTT.

This clone was seen ten or more times. The CDR3 protein is CASRAGRAAVNEQFF. The CDR3 DNA is TGTGCCAGTAGGGCCGGGAGGGCCGCTGTCAATGAGCAGTTCTTC. The chain recombines TRBV19 with TRBJ2-1; TRBD2 aligns across 8 bases. The CDR3 loop spans 15 amino acids. The J segment lost 6 bases and the V segment lost 6 bases, leaving 10 bases of the junction unmatched. Germline V CDR1 and CDR2: LNHDA, SQIVND (reference sequence).

This chain connects TRBV24-1 to TRBJ2-3; TRBD2 matches 15 bases. Trimming removed 1 base from V and 4 bases from J; junction bases left unmatched: 2. The germline gives CDR1 KGHDR, CDR2 SFDVKD. This CDR3 has 17 amino acids. The CDR3 here is CATSDFRTSGRADTQYF. In nucleotides, the CDR3 is TGTGCCACCAGTGATTTTAGGACTAGCGGGAGGGCAGATACGCAGTATTTT.

For the CDR3, the DNA is TGTGCCAGCAGCCCTCTAGCGGCGAACACCGGGGAGCTGTTTTTT. Translation gives CASSPLAANTGELFF. The chain has TRBV9 and TRBJ2-2; TRBD2 aligns across 7 bases. Germline loops: CDR1 SGDLS, CDR2 YYNGEE. CDR3 length: 15 amino acids. V lost 4 bases and J lost 0; bases outside the gene matches: 3.

In this sample, this clone is medium-sized. The chain couples TRBV7-9 to TRBJ2-1; D possibly corresponds to TRBD2 (6 bases). V was cut by 2 bases and J by 6 bases, with 14 bases left in between. The CDR3 contains 15 residues. CDR1 is SEHNR and CDR2 is FQNEAQ in the germline V gene (reference sequence). The CDR3, as DNA: TGTGCCAGCAGCTTACCAGTTAGTAGCGGCAATGAGCAGTTCTTC. Amino acid sequence: CASSLPVSSGNEQFF. Variable domain in full (rest from reference TRBV7-9 and TRBJ2-1): DTGVSQNPRHKITKRGQNVTFRCDPISEHNRLYWYRQTLGQGPEFLTYFQNEAQLEKSRLLSDRFSAERPKGSFSTLEIQRTEQGDSAMYLCASSLPVSSGNEQFFGPGTRLTVL.

CDR3 region: CASSNYPPGQGTNEKLFF. Written as DNA, the CDR3 is TGTGCCAGTAGTAATTACCCGCCGGGACAGGGGACTAATGAAAAACTGTTTTTT. The gene calls are TRBV19 and TRBJ1-4; 10 bases agree with TRBD1. In germline, CDR1 is LNHDA, CDR2 SQIVND (reference sequence). The CDR3 length is 18 residues. V was clipped by 4 bases and J by 2 bases; unmatched bases: 10.

The rearrangement uses TRBV21-1 and TRBJ2-3; no check of the table's D call, TRBD2, against the DNA was made. TRBV21-1 represents a pseudogene. This CDR3 has 17 residues. The CDR3 spells CASSKGRLAHSPDTQYF. The CDR3 nucleotides read TGTGCCAGCAGCAAAGGGAGACTAGCGCATTCCCCTGATACGCAGTATTTT.

The chain uses TRBV6-5 and TRBJ2-5; maybe TRBD2 (7 bases). Between the trimmed V and J ends, which lost 6 bases and 5 bases, there was a span of 13 bases. Germline CDR1 is MNHEY and CDR2 is SVGAGI. The length of the CDR3 is 13 residues. The CDR3 here is CASSLKGGETQYF. Here the CDR3 DNA reads TGTGCCAGCAGCCTGAAGGGGGGGGAGACCCAGTACTTC.

The chain couples TRBV5-4 to TRBJ2-5, with 7 bases aligning to TRBD2. The CDR3 has 15 residues. The V gene end was trimmed by 0 bases and the J gene end by 10 bases; junction bases not matched to a gene: 12. Germline-derived CDR1 and CDR2 are SGHNT and YYREEE (reference sequence). The CDR3 nucleotides read TGTGCCAGCAGCTTGGGGGGGAGCGACGGGGAGGGCCAGTACTTC. Translating gives CASSLGGSDGEGQYF.

The chain's CDR3 is CASSKGSSYTF. In nucleotides, the CDR3 is TGTGCCAGCAGCAAAGGTAGCAGCTACACCTTC. The chain combines TRBV21-1 with TRBJ1-2. TRBV21-1 corresponds to a pseudogene. CDR3 size: 11 residues.

This rearrangement joins TRBV9 to TRBJ2-1, with D tentatively TRBD1 (5 bases). The length of the CDR3 is 15 residues. Trimming pared 0 bases from V and 0 bases from J, leaving 7 bases between. CDR1 and CDR2 from the germline V gene are SGDLS and YYNGEE. CDR3 DNA sequence: TGTGCCAGCAGCGTAGGGCAGGGCTCCTACAATGAGCAGTTCTTC. This encodes CASSVGQGSYNEQFF.

The J gene is TRBJ2-5, the V gene TRBV30; weak D call: TRBD1 (5 bases). The CDR3 totals 12 residues. Per germline, CDR1 GTSNPN and CDR2 SVGIG (reference sequence). Trimming cost V 3 bases and J 6 bases, with 11 bases left between them. The CDR3 nucleotides are TGTGCCTGGAGCGCCGACAGCAAGACCCAGTACTTC. Protein: CAWSADSKTQYF.

This chain connects TRBV4-1 to TRBJ2-3; the match to TRBD1 covers 7 bases. Trimming at V came to 4 bases and at J to 5 bases, leaving 15 bases not matched to a gene. CDR1 is MGHRA and CDR2 is YSYEKL in the germline V gene. The CDR3 totals 17 residues. Here the CDR3 reads CASSRARGQSDVDTQYF. The DNA for the CDR3 is TGCGCCAGCAGCCGAGCCAGGGGACAGTCGGATGTAGATACGCAGTATTTT.

The V gene is TRBV28, the J gene TRBJ1-1, with TRBD1 matching over 7 bases. Germline CDR1 MDHEN, CDR2 SYDVKM. V dropped 5 bases and J dropped 1; count of bases not matched to a gene: 7. The CDR3 spans 15 residues. The CDR3 DNA reads as TGTGCCAGCAGTCCCTGGGACAGCTCGAACACTGAAGCTTTCTTT. This sequence encodes CASSPWDSSNTEAFF.

The rearrangement uses TRBV29-1 and TRBJ1-2; 8 bases fit TRBD1. CDR3 length: 14 amino acids. The V gene's germline CDR1 is SQVTM and CDR2 ANQGSEA. V lost 5 bases and J lost 3; bases outside the gene matches: 8. The CDR3 is CSVRRQGWDYGYTF. For the CDR3, the DNA is TGCAGCGTTCGGCGACAGGGGTGGGACTATGGCTACACCTTC.